The present T cell receptor (beta chain) was sequenced within a study of control samples from healthy donors and cancer patients. The CDR3 spans 14 residues. Germline V gives CDR1 MDHEN, CDR2 SYDVKM. Trimming took off 2 bases at V and 8 bases at J, with 15 bases between the two ends. Assay: immunoSEQ multiplex PCR; the TCRdb copy retains only in-frame clones and omits some. The data contain approximately 70,000 clones, 87% of them singletons. Material: PBMCs. The receptor's source is a woman between 50 and 59 years old with head and neck cancer. The J gene is TRBJ1-2, the V gene TRBV28, with D possibly TRBD1 on 6 matching bases. The CDR3 DNA is TGTGCCAGCAGTTTAATGTCAGGGGCCGGGGGCTACACCTTC. Encoded protein: CASSLMSGAGGYTF.